This is a list of T cell receptor beta chains from one sample in a study of cytotoxic CD8 clonotypes in ibrutinib-treated CLL. Sequenced by immunoSEQ multiplex PCR; TCRdb stores in-frame clones only, minus some. The sample lists around 97,000 clones, around 73% seen once, with around 30% in the top ten. Sequences were derived from PBMCs, sampled after 12 months of ibrutinib treatment. These receptors were obtained from a human donor with chronic lymphocytic leukemia. Both conserved end residues are part of each CDR3. Each record gives: clone size, V gene, D gene, J gene, CDR3 DNA, CDR3 protein. D genes are given only for firm matches. Clone size appears in some rows only: once, few, many, or a class for an expanded clone.

>.|TRBV7-2|.|TRBJ1-1
TGTGCCAGCAGCTTAGCGGGACCCACGAACACTGAAGCTTTCTTT
CASSLAGPTNTEAFF
>.|TRBV29-1|TRBD1|TRBJ1-1
TGCAGCGTACTTGGGACAGGGGCCTCGGACACTGAAGCTTTCTTT
CSVLGTGASDTEAFF
>.|TRBV27|TRBD1|TRBJ2-7
TGTGCCAGCGCCCCGGAAAAGACAGGGGGCTACGAGCAGTACTTC
CASAPEKTGGYEQYF
>.|TRBV10-3|.|TRBJ2-5
TGTGCCTCCCGACAGGACCAAGAGACCCAGTACTTC
CASRQDQETQYF
>few|TRBV25-1|TRBD1|TRBJ1-2
TGTGCCAGCAGTGGGACCGGGACAGGGGAAGGCTACACCTTC
CASSGTGTGEGYTF
>.|TRBV7-9|.|TRBJ1-2
TGTGCCAGCAGCTTAGTCCGCTCCCTGCGGGACTATGGCTACACCTTC
CASSLVRSLRDYGYTF
>.|TRBV19|TRBD1|TRBJ1-2
TGTGCCAGTAACCCGACAGGGGGGAATTATGGCTACACCTTC
CASNPTGGNYGYTF
>.|TRBV6-4|.|TRBJ1-5
TGTGCCAGCAAAATTAAAGGGGGTCCCAGCAATCAGCCCCAGCATTTT
CASKIKGGPSNQPQHF
>.|TRBV19|.|TRBJ1-5
TGTGCCAGTAGTATGGGACCGACGAGCGGGCCCCAGCATTTT
CASSMGPTSGPQHF
>few|TRBV10-3|TRBD1|TRBJ2-1
TGTGCCATCAGTGAGAGAGGGACAGGGGTCAATGAGCAGTTCTTC
CAISERGTGVNEQFF
>.|TRBV6-1|.|TRBJ1-3
TGTGCCAGCAGTGAAGCGTCCGGCTCTGGAAACACCATATATTTT
CASSEASGSGNTIYF
>few|TRBV2|.|TRBJ2-7
TGTGCCAGCGAGTCACAGGGTTACGAGCAGTACTTC
CASESQGYEQYF
>.|TRBV5-8|TRBD1|TRBJ1-6
TGTGCCAGCAGCCTGATCCCAGGACAGGGGAATTCACCCCTCCACTTT
CASSLIPGQGNSPLHF
>.|TRBV7-2|TRBD1|TRBJ2-7
TGTGCCAGCAGTTTGGACAGGGTTACGGGGGAGCAGTACTTC
CASSLDRVTGEQYF
>.|TRBV6-5|TRBD1|TRBJ2-7
TGTGCCAGCAGTTACAGTGTAAGGGACAGGGTTATCGAGCAGTACTTC
CASSYSVRDRVIEQYF
>.|TRBV2|.|TRBJ1-1
TGTGCCAGCAGCCCGTTAGGGGTCGGAACTGAAGCTTTCTTT
CASSPLGVGTEAFF
>.|TRBV10-3|TRBD1|TRBJ1-5
TGTGCCATCAGAGAAAGCGGGACAGGTGACTCTCCCCAGCATTTT
CAIRESGTGDSPQHF
>.|TRBV20-1|.|TRBJ1-2
TGCAGTGCTCCTAACTATGGCTACACCTTC
CSAPNYGYTF
>.|TRBV19|TRBD1|TRBJ2-3
TGTGCCAGTAGTGGTCAGGGGGCTGGAGATACGCAGTATTTT
CASSGQGAGDTQYF
>.|TRBV11-3|.|TRBJ2-1
TGTGCCAGCAGCCGAGGTGGGGGCGCCTACAATGAGCAGTTCTTC
CASSRGGGAYNEQFF
>.|TRBV7-9|.|TRBJ2-2
TGTGCCAGCAGATTGGGCGGAAACACCGGGGAGCTGTTTTTT
CASRLGGNTGELFF
>few|TRBV2|.|TRBJ2-3
TGTGCCAGCAGTAGACGAGGGCCAAGCACAGATACGCAGTATTTT
CASSRRGPSTDTQYF
>few|TRBV5-1|TRBD1|TRBJ2-3
TGCGCCAGCAGCTTCCTGGGGGACAGTAGCACAGATACGCAGTATTTT
CASSFLGDSSTDTQYF
>.|TRBV6-4|TRBD2|TRBJ2-1
TGTGCCAGCAGTGGAATAGCGGGGTCTGAGCAGTTCTTC
CASSGIAGSEQFF
>.|TRBV9|TRBD1|TRBJ1-5
TGTGCCAGCAGCAAACAGGGGGCGAGCAATCAGCCCCAGCATTTT
CASSKQGASNQPQHF
>.|TRBV7-6|TRBD1|TRBJ2-7
TGTGCCAGCAGGCAGGGGGCCTCCTACGAGCAGTACTTC
CASRQGASYEQYF
>.|TRBV23-1|.|TRBJ2-7
TGCGCCAGCAGAATGAGGACCCCCCCCTACTACGAGCAGTACTTC
CASRMRTPPYYEQYF
>.|TRBV19|TRBD2|TRBJ2-5
TGTGCCAGTAGTACATCTAGCGGGGGCAGAGAGACCCAGTACTTC
CASSTSSGGRETQYF
>.|TRBV5-1|TRBD1|TRBJ2-6
TGCGCCAGCAGCTCAACAGGGGCTGGGGCCAACGTCCTGACTTTC
CASSSTGAGANVLTF
>.|TRBV5-1|TRBD1|TRBJ2-1
TGCGCCAGCAGCTTGGGACAGGGATCTGTCAATGAGCAGTTCTTC
CASSLGQGSVNEQFF
>.|TRBV18|.|TRBJ2-1
TGTGCCAGCTCACCACCCCTTGAGGGCGATGAGCAGTTCTTC
CASSPPLEGDEQFF
>.|TRBV7-2|.|TRBJ2-7
TGTGCCAGCAGCCCCCGCTACGAGCAGTACTTC
CASSPRYEQYF
>.|TRBV7-2|.|TRBJ2-5
TGTGCCAGCAGCTTAGGCAGCCAAGAGACCCAGTACTTC
CASSLGSQETQYF
>.|TRBV6-6|TRBD1|TRBJ1-2
TGTGCCAGCAGAAACCGGGACAGGGCCTATGGCTACACCTTC
CASRNRDRAYGYTF
>.|TRBV9|TRBD1|TRBJ1-1
TGTGCCAGCAGCCCTCAGGGGGGGGCGCAGGACACTGAAGCTTTCTTT
CASSPQGGAQDTEAFF